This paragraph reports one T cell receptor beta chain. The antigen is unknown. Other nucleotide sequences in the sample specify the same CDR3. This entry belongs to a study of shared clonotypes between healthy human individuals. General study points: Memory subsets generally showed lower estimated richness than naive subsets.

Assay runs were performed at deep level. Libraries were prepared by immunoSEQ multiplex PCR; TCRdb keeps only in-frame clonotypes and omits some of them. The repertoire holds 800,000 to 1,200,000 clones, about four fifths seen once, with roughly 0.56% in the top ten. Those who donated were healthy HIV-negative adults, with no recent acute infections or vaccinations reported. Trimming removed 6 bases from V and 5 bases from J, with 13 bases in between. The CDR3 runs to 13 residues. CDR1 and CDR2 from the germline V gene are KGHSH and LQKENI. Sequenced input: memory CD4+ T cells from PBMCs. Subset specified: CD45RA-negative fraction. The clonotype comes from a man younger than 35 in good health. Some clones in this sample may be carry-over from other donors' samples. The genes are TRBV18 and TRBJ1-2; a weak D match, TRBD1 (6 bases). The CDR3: CASSRGQSYGYTF. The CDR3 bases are TGTGCCAGCTCGCGAGGACAGAGTTATGGCTACACCTTC. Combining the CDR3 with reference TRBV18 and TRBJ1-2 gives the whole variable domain NAGVMQNPRHLVRRRGQEARLRCSPMKGHSHVYWYRQLPEEGLKFMVYLQKENIIDESGMPKERFSAEFPKEGPSILRIQQVVRGDSAAYFCASSRGQSYGYTFGSGTRLTVV.